This T cell receptor (beta chain) comes out of a study of T-cell reconstitution after alpha-beta-depleted transplantation in children. The study's findings and limits: It was reported that alpha-beta T cells came from several hundred expanded graft clones (about two months after transplant).

Many counts were recorded for this clonotype. Antigen specificity is unknown. The authors prepared the TCRbeta library with unique molecular identifiers. Each CDR3 protein gets one entry after TCRdb re-called the PCR reads with MiXCR. This table has 5,500 to 8,500 distinct CDR3 sequences, roughly 5.4% appearing once. The V end was cut by 5 bases, the J end by 0 bases, with 5 bases between. CDR3 length: 14 amino acids. Germline V CDR1 and CDR2: SEHNR, FQNEAQ (reference sequence). This sequence originates from a child younger than two who had a stem cell transplant for acute myeloid leukemia, so the T cells may come from the graft donor. The V call is TRBV7-9, the J call TRBJ2-6; no firm D call. The sequences come from PBMCs, mostly from graft donor cells, collected 180 days after TCRalphabeta/CD19-depleted stem cell transplant. The CDR3 reads CASSANSGANVLTF. CDR3 nucleotide sequence: TGTGCCAGCAGCGCCAACTCTGGGGCCAACGTCCTGACTTTC. The complete variable domain, with remaining parts taken from reference TRBV7-9 and TRBJ2-6, reads DTGVSQNPRHKITKRGQNVTFRCDPISEHNRLYWYRQTLGQGPEFLTYFQNEAQLEKSRLLSDRFSAERPKGSFSTLEIQRTEQGDSAMYLCASSANSGANVLTFGAGSRLTVL.